Presented here are 22 T cell receptor beta chains from one specimen sequenced in a study of T cells in Graves' hyperthyroidism and ophthalmopathy. Researchers took RNA transcripts and amplified the TCR beta CDR3 regions from them. An initial round of RT-PCR targeting the TCR CDR3 relied on the HTBI primer set. A single record per CDR3 protein comes from TCRdb applying MiXCR to the multiplex PCR reads. The sample holds fewer than 500,000 distinct CDR3 sequences, approximately 14% seen once. The sequencing sample was made of blood. Every receptor here comes from a woman in her twenties or thirties with Graves' ophthalmopathy.

V and J are TRBV28 and TRBJ2-5; TRBD2 is a possible D gene (5 bases). The V gene lost 5 bases and the J gene lost 3 bases, with 19 bases spanning the gap. Germline V gives CDR1 MDHEN, CDR2 SYDVKM. The CDR3 spans 16 residues. CDR3 nucleotides: TGTGCCAGCAGTCCCCCTCTGGGAGAACTAAAAGAGACCCAGTACTTC. This translates into CASSPPLGELKETQYF.

This clonotype showed up just a few times. The V and J genes are TRBV11-3 and TRBJ1-2, with 9 bases matching TRBD1. CDR1 and CDR2 (germline): SGHNT, YENEEA. Losses at the gene ends were 5 bases for V and 3 bases for J; bases not matched to a gene: 13. The CDR3 extends over 17 amino acids. The CDR3: CASSHALGTGFHYGYTF. In nucleotides, the CDR3 is TGTGCCAGCAGCCACGCCCTGGGGACAGGGTTTCACTATGGCTACACCTTC.

The CDR3 loop reads CASSQAGELTDTQYF. The DNA of the CDR3 is TGTGCCAGCAGCCAGGCGGGGGAGCTGACAGATACGCAGTATTTT. V usage is TRBV3-1 and J usage is TRBJ2-3, with 7 bases lining up with TRBD2. The CDR3 contains 15 residues. Germline V gene lookup returns CDR1 LGHDT and CDR2 YNNKEL (reference sequence). Unmatched junction bases numbered 6, after V lost 3 bases and J lost 3 bases.

Ten or more counts support this clonotype. V gene TRBV3-1 combines with J gene TRBJ2-2; D remains ambiguous. Germline loops: CDR1 LGHDT, CDR2 YNNKEL (reference sequence). Trimming stripped 1 base from V and 0 bases from J, with 3 bases between. The length of the CDR3 is 14 residues. The CDR3 reads CASSQGPNTGELFF. In DNA, the CDR3 is TGTGCCAGCAGCCAAGGACCGAACACCGGGGAGCTGTTTTTT.

This clonotype occurred many times. This chain connects TRBV9 to TRBJ2-1, with TRBD1 matching over 7 bases. V trimming: 0 bases; J trimming: 7 bases; junction bases outside the gene matches: 4. The CDR3 runs 14 residues. Germline CDR1 and CDR2: SGDLS and YYNGEE. CDR3 bases: TGTGCCAGCAGCGTAGGGGGACAGAGGAATGAGCAGTTCTTC. This sequence encodes CASSVGGQRNEQFF.

There are many counts of this clonotype. This chain links TRBV7-3 with TRBJ2-1; 8 bases align to TRBD2. The junction had 10 bases not matched to a gene; V was cut back by 5 bases and J by 7 bases. In germline, CDR1 is SGHTA, CDR2 FQGTGA. This CDR3 has 15 amino acids. In DNA, the CDR3 is TGTGCCAGCAGCCTCGTAGCGGGGTTGGGGAATGAGCAGTTCTTC. This gives the protein CASSLVAGLGNEQFF.

This clonotype was recorded many times. This sequence joins TRBV5-6 and TRBJ1-4; a possible D gene is TRBD1 (5 bases). This CDR3 has 14 residues. Germline-derived CDR1 and CDR2 are SGHDT and YYEEEE. Trimming stripped 4 bases from V and 8 bases from J, with 15 bases between. The CDR3 DNA reads TGTGCCAGCAGCGGGACCCAAAATGGGGAAAAACTGTTTTTT. Amino acid sequence: CASSGTQNGEKLFF.

The table lists this clonotype with a few counts. J is TRBJ1-4 and V is TRBV24-1; 8 bases match TRBD1. The germline V gene encodes CDR1 KGHDR and CDR2 SFDVKD. V was pared by 7 bases and J by 7 bases, with 7 bases of the junction left unmatched. The CDR3 loop spans 14 amino acids. The DNA for the CDR3 is TGTGCCACCAGAAACCCCAGGGGGCTTGAAAAACTGTTTTTT. Translation gives CATRNPRGLEKLFF.

There are many counts of this clonotype. The gene calls are TRBV2 and TRBJ2-6; possibly TRBD1 or TRBD2 for D (5 bases each). The germline V gene encodes CDR1 SNHLY and CDR2 FYNNEI. V was cut by 7 bases and J by 2 bases, with 21 bases left in between. The CDR3 runs to 18 residues. The CDR3 DNA reads TGTGCCAGCATCGGCCCGGGACCCCAAAACCCTGGGGCCAACGTCCTGACTTTC. This sequence encodes CASIGPGPQNPGANVLTF. The variable domain in full, completed from reference TRBV2 and TRBJ2-6, reads EPEVTQTPSHQVTQMGQEVILRCVPISNHLYFYWYRQILGQKVEFLVSFYNNEISEKSEIFDDQFSVERPDGSNFTLKIRSTKLEDSAMYFCASIGPGPQNPGANVLTFGAGSRLTVL.

Many counts were recorded for this clonotype. V and J are TRBV27 and TRBJ2-3, with D perhaps TRBD2 (5 bases). Looked up from germline, CDR1 is MNHEY and CDR2 is SMNVEV (reference sequence). The V end was cut by 5 bases, the J end by 0 bases, with 9 bases between. The length of the CDR3 is 14 residues. This chain's CDR3 is CASSRRTSTDTQYF. The DNA of the CDR3 is TGTGCCAGCAGTCGGAGGACTAGCACAGATACGCAGTATTTT.

Ten or more counts support this clonotype. A much larger clone differs by one base, so this may be a read error. The chain employs TRBV28 and TRBJ1-2; 8 nucleotides agree with TRBD1. V dropped 6 bases and J dropped 4; count of bases not matched to a gene: 4. This CDR3 spans 13 amino acids. Germline CDR1 reads MDHEN; CDR2 reads SYDVKM. The CDR3 loop is CASRPGQGYGYTF. For the CDR3, the DNA is TGTGCCAGCAGACCCGGACAGGGCTATGGCTACACCTTC.

The V call is TRBV6-2 or TRBV6-3, the J call TRBJ1-5; a weak D match, TRBD1 (6 bases). The germline CDR1 and CDR2 sequences are MNHEY and SVGEGT. This CDR3 contains 14 residues. V shed 5 bases and J shed 3 bases, with 11 bases lying between them. The DNA of the CDR3 is TGTGCCAGCAGTCCTACAGGGATCAATCAGCCCCAGCATTTT. This sequence encodes CASSPTGINQPQHF.

This clonotype was counted ten times or more. The chain has TRBV28 and TRBJ2-7, with 8 bases fitting TRBD1. Per germline, CDR1 MDHEN and CDR2 SYDVKM. J lost 2 bases, V lost 1 base, and 7 bases had no gene match. The CDR3 sequence is 16 residues long. The chain's CDR3 is CASSLSQGASTYEQYF. CDR3 in DNA: TGTGCCAGCAGTTTATCGCAGGGGGCCTCCACCTACGAGCAGTACTTC.

This clonotype was seen repeatedly, ten times or more. The V call is TRBV20-1, the J call TRBJ2-3; D not certain. The CDR3 covers 14 residues. Germline V gives CDR1 DFQATT, CDR2 SNEGSKA (reference sequence). Trimming pared 3 bases from V and 6 bases from J, leaving 16 bases between. The CDR3 nucleotides read TGCAGTGCTAGGAGGCCCCCGGTCATGGATACGCAGTATTTT. Translation gives CSARRPPVMDTQYF.

There are many counts of this clonotype. The rearrangement uses TRBV20-1 and TRBJ2-3; 7 nucleotides align to TRBD2. V shed 3 bases, J shed 6 bases, and the junction held 9 bases outside the gene matches. CDR3 length equals 14 residues. From germline, CDR1 is DFQATT and CDR2 SNEGSKA (reference sequence). The CDR3: CSASSMRGTDTQYF. The CDR3 DNA is TGCAGTGCTAGTTCAATGCGGGGGACCGATACGCAGTATTTT.

Concerning this clonotype: One base away lies a much larger clone, so this may be a sequencing read error. The gene calls are TRBV6-1 and TRBJ2-7; 7 bases align to TRBD1. Per the germline V gene, CDR1 is MNHNS and CDR2 is SASEGT. The length of the CDR3 is 12 residues. CDR3 bases: TGTGCCAGCGGTGAAGACAGGGACGAGCAGTACTTC. Translation gives CASGEDRDEQYF.

This clonotype has more than one count but fewer than ten. The V call is TRBV6-1, the J call TRBJ2-2; the D is unclear. The CDR3 loop spans 12 amino acids. Germline V gene data show CDR1 as MNHNS and CDR2 as SASEGT. The V end was cut by 6 bases, the J end by 4 bases, with 6 bases between. The CDR3 loop reads CASRNPTGELFF. CDR3 DNA sequence: TGTGCCAGCAGGAACCCCACCGGGGAGCTGTTTTTT.

This clonotype was seen ten or more times. The V gene is TRBV11-2, the J gene TRBJ2-1; no definite D call. This CDR3 has 12 amino acids. With 5 bases removed from V and 8 bases from J, the gap between germline ends came to 10 bases. Germline assignment: CDR1 SGHAT and CDR2 FQNNGV. This CDR3 is CASSRVVHEQFF. CDR3 sequence (DNA): TGTGCCAGCAGCCGGGTAGTCCATGAGCAGTTCTTC.

This clonotype was detected only a few times. The rearrangement links TRBV5-8 to TRBJ1-2; D remains ambiguous. Germline CDR1 SGHTS, CDR2 YDEGEE. Trimming pared 4 bases from V and 1 base from J, leaving 14 bases between. The CDR3 is made up of 15 amino acids. DNA for the CDR3: TGTGCCAGCAGCGGTATGGGGTTGAATAACTATGGCTACACCTTC. Its translation is CASSGMGLNNYGYTF. The complete variable domain, with remaining parts taken from reference TRBV5-8 and TRBJ1-2, reads EAGVTQSPTHLIKTRGQQATLRCSPISGHTSVYWYQQALGLGLQFLLWYDEGEERNRGNFPPRFSGRQFPNYSSELNVNALELEDSALYLCASSGMGLNNYGYTFGSGTRLTVV.

At least ten counts were recorded for this clonotype. V and J are TRBV7-2 and TRBJ2-5; 9 nucleotides agree with TRBD1. Trimming at V came to 4 bases and at J to 4 bases, leaving 13 bases not matched to a gene. The V gene's germline CDR1 is SGHTA and CDR2 FQGNSA. The CDR3 extends over 17 amino acids. The chain's CDR3 is CASSSGTGFILAETQYF. The CDR3 bases are TGTGCCAGCAGCTCCGGGACAGGGTTTATTTTGGCAGAGACCCAGTACTTC.

In this sample, this clonotype turned up many times. The chain is built from TRBV2 and TRBJ2-1, with 7 bases fitting TRBD1. CDR1 SNHLY and CDR2 FYNNEI come from the germline V gene. Losses at the gene ends were 5 bases for V and 10 bases for J; bases not matched to a gene: 11. CDR3 length equals 14 residues. CDR3 sequence reads: CASSISEGAWEQFF. The CDR3 nucleotides read TGTGCCAGCAGTATTAGCGAGGGGGCTTGGGAGCAGTTCTTC.

This clonotype has a count of ten or more. In nucleotides, the CDR3 is TGTGCCAGCACCAAAATAAGGGGCGGGGGTGGGTACACTGAAGCTTTCTTT. Protein sequence: CASTKIRGGGGYTEAFF. The chain employs TRBV28 and TRBJ1-1, with a tentative D call TRBD1 (5 bases). Trimming cost V 7 bases and J 3 bases, with 24 bases left between them. Germline V gene data show CDR1 as MDHEN and CDR2 as SYDVKM. The CDR3 loop spans 17 amino acids.